The T cell receptor beta chain described here comes from a study of blood T cells in healthy people across ages. Study-level results: Significant beta diversity loss was already apparent by age roughly 38, declining roughly linearly.

The use of a sample-barcoded 5' primer and a J-beta primer mix characterized a second PCR of roughly 6 to 12 cycles. In TCRdb, the 5' RACE reads were re-called with MiXCR into one record per CDR3 protein. The sample consists of 1.5 million to 1.9 million distinct CDR3 sequences, 35% to 45% of them appearing once. To note about this clonotype: As yet, its antigen is unknown.

V was pared by 2 bases and J by 4 bases, with 11 bases between. The CDR3 consists of 14 residues. The sample was blood. This chain joins TRBV12-3 or TRBV12-4 and TRBJ1-2; D unresolved. The sequence was collected from a young woman in good health. The CDR3 is CASSLRGSSYGYTF. The CDR3 DNA reads as TGTGCCAGCAGTTTACGAGGGAGTAGCTATGGCTACACCTTC.